The present T cell receptor beta chain was sequenced within a study of T cells in Graves' hyperthyroidism and ophthalmopathy. The length of the CDR3 is 13 residues. Germline CDR1 and CDR2: MDHEN and SYDVKM. Trimming left V 6 bases short and J 3 bases short, with 12 bases between. The sample holds many counts of this clonotype. TCR beta CDR3 sequences were amplified from RNA transcripts. In the first-round RT-PCR of the TCR CDR3, the HTBI primer set was used. Using its own MiXCR run on the multiplex PCR reads, TCRdb lists one record per CDR3 protein. The sample yields under 700,000 distinct CDR3 sequences, 16% seen once.

The V call is TRBV28, the J call TRBJ2-7; D is unclear. The TCR sequence derives from a young woman with Graves' hyperthyroidism. Sequenced material: blood. DNA for the CDR3: TGTGCCAGCAGCCCAGCCGGTTACTACGAGCAGTACTTC. Amino acid sequence: CASSPAGYYEQYF.